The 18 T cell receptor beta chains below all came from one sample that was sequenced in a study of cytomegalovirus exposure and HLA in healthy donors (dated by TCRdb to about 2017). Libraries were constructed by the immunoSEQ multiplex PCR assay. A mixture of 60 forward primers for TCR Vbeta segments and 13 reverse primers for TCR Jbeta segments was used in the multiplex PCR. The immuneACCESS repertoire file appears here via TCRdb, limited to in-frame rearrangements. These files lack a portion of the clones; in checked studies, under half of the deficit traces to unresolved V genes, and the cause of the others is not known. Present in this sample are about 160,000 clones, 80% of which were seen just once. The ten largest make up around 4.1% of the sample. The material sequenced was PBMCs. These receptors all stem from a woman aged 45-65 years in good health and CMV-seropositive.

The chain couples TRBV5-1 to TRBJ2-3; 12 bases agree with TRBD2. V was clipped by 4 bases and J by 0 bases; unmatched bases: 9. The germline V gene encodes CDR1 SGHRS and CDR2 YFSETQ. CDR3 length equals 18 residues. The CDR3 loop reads CASSLPSGGGTSTDTQYF. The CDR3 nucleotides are TGCGCCAGCAGCCTTCCTAGCGGGGGGGGAACTAGCACAGATACGCAGTATTTT. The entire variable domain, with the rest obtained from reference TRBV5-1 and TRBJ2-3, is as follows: KAGVTQTPRYLIKTRGQQVTLSCSPISGHRSVSWYQQTPGQGLQFLFEYFSETQRNKGNFPGRFSGRQFSNSRSEMNVSTLELGDSALYLCASSLPSGGGTSTDTQYFGPGTRLTVL.

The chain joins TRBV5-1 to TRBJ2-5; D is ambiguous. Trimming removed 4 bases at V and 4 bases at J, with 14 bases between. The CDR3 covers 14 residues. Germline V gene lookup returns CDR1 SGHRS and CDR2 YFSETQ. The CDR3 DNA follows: TGCGCCAGCAGCCCGGATTGGCGGATAGAGACCCAGTACTTC. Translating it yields CASSPDWRIETQYF.

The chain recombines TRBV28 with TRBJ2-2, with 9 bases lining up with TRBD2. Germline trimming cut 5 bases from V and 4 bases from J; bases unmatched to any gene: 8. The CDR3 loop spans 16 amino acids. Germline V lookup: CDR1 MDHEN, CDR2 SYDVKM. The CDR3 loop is CASSPSGTASTGELFF. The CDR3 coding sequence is TGTGCCAGCAGTCCTAGCGGGACCGCGAGCACCGGGGAGCTGTTTTTT.

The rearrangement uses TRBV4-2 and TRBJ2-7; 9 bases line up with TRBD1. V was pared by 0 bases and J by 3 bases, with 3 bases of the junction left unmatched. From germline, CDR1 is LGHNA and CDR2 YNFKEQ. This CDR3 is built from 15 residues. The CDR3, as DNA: TGTGCCAGCAGCCAAGAGGGGACAGGGAGCTACGAGCAGTACTTC. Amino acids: CASSQEGTGSYEQYF.

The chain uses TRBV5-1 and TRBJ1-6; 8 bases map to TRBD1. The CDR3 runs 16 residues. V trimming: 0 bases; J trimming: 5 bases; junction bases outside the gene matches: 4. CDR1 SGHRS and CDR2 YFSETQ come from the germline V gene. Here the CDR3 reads CASSLATGQDNSPLHF. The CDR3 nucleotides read TGCGCCAGCAGCTTGGCCACGGGACAGGATAATTCACCCCTCCACTTT.

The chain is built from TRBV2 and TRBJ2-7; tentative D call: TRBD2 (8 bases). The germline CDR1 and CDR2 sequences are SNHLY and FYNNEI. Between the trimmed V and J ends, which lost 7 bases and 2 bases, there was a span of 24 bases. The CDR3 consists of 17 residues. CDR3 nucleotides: TGTGCCAGCAAAAGGGGGCGGGAGGCCTTGAACCCCTACGAGCAGTACTTC. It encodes CASKRGREALNPYEQYF.

CDR3 DNA: TGTGCCAGCAGTTACTCGGGCAGCCTCACAGATACGCAGTATTTT. This gives the protein CASSYSGSLTDTQYF. V is TRBV6-5 and J is TRBJ2-3; D not resolved. The CDR3 loop spans 15 amino acids. The germline V gene has CDR1 MNHEY and CDR2 SVGAGI. The V gene lost 0 bases and the J gene lost 2 bases, with 9 bases spanning the gap.

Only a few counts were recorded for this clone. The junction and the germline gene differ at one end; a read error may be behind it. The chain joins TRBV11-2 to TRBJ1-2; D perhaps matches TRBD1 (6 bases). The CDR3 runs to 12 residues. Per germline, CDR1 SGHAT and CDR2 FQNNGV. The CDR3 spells CASSFAQGYTLF. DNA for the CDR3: TGTGCCAGCAGCTTCGCCCAGGGGTACACCCTCTTC.

The CDR3 DNA reads TGTGCCAGCAGCCAAGCCCCGGGACAGGGCTATGGCTACACCTTC. This codes for CASSQAPGQGYGYTF. V usage is TRBV14 and J usage is TRBJ1-2; 9 bases align to TRBD1. With 1 base clipped from V and 4 bases from J, the junction kept 4 bases outside the gene matches. The CDR3 is 15 residues long. The germline gives CDR1 SGHDN, CDR2 FVKESK. Looking up the rest from reference TRBV14 and TRBJ1-2 gives the full variable domain: EAGVTQFPSHSVIEKGQTVTLRCDPISGHDNLYWYRRVMGKEIKFLLHFVKESKQDESGMPNNRFLAERTGGTYSTLKVQPAELEDSGVYFCASSQAPGQGYGYTFGSGTRLTVV.

This chain's CDR3 is CASSQVLAGVELAETQYF. The CDR3 DNA reads TGCGCCAGCAGCCAAGTGTTAGCGGGGGTCGAGTTAGCGGAGACCCAGTACTTC. The J gene is TRBJ2-5, the V gene TRBV4-1, with TRBD2 matching over 9 bases. There are 18 residues in the CDR3. After removal of 1 base from V and 5 bases from J, the junction contained 14 bases not matched to a gene. The germline V gene encodes CDR1 MGHRA and CDR2 YSYEKL.

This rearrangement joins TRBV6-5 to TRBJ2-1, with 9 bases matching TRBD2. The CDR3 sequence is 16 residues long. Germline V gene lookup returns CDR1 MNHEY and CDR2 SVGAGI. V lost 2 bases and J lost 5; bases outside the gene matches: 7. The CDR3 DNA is TGTGCCAGCAGTTACATTGCGGGAGGGGGGAACAATGAGCAGTTCTTC. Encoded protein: CASSYIAGGGNNEQFF.

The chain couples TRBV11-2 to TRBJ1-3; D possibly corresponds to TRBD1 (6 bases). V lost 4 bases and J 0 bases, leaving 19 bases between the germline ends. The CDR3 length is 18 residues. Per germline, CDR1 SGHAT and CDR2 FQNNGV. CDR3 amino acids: CASSSGRGGLDSGNTIYF. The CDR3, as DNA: TGTGCCAGCAGCTCCGGCCGCGGGGGGCTGGACTCTGGAAACACCATATATTTT.

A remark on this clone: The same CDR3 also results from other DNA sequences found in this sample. For the CDR3, the DNA is TGTGCCTGGAGCCCGGGACAGGGCTACGAGCAGTACTTC. It specifies CAWSPGQGYEQYF. The V gene is TRBV30, the J gene TRBJ2-7, with 9 bases matching TRBD1. Per germline, CDR1 GTSNPN and CDR2 SVGIG (reference sequence). The CDR3 totals 13 residues. The V and J ends lost 3 bases and 3 bases, in that order; junction bases with no gene match: 3.

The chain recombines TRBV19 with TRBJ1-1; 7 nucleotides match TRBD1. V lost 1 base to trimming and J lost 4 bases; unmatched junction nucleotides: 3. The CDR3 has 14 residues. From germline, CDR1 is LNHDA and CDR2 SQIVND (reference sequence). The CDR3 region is CASSIGDSGTEAFF. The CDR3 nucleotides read TGTGCCAGTAGTATAGGGGACAGCGGCACTGAAGCTTTCTTT.

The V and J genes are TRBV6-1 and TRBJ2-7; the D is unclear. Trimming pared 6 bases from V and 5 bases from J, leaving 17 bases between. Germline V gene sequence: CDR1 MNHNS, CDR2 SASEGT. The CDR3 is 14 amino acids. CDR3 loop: CASRTMGVGHEQYF. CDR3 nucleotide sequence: TGTGCCAGCAGGACAATGGGTGTCGGCCACGAGCAGTACTTC.

CDR3 sequence: CASSTLAGTGAYEQYF. The CDR3 nucleotides read TGTGCCAGTAGTACCTTAGCCGGGACAGGGGCCTACGAGCAGTACTTC. The chain recombines TRBV19 with TRBJ2-5, with 10 bases identical to TRBD1. The J call could be wrong; TRBJ2-7 is a better fit for the DNA end. CDR3 size: 16 residues. Germline V gene data show CDR1 as LNHDA and CDR2 as SQIVND (reference sequence).

CDR3 in DNA: TGTGCCAGCAGCTTGCCGACTAGCGGCCGCCAGGGGTACGAGCAGTACTTC. As protein: CASSLPTSGRQGYEQYF. The genes are TRBV5-6 and TRBJ2-5; 9 bases are a match to TRBD2. Judging by the DNA end, TRBJ2-7 fits better; the J call may be wrong. This CDR3 contains 17 residues. Per the germline V gene, CDR1 is SGHDT and CDR2 is YYEEEE.

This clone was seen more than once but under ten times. This CDR3 reads CASSYSNLLEYGYTF. CDR3 sequence (DNA): TGTGCCAGCAGTTACTCCAACCTTCTAGAGTATGGCTACACCTTC. The rearrangement uses TRBV6-6 and TRBJ1-2, with no clear D. The V and J ends lost 0 bases and 5 bases respectively, with 13 bases between them. This CDR3 comprises 15 residues. Germline V gene data show CDR1 as MNHNY and CDR2 as SVGAGI (reference sequence).